This record covers a single TCR beta chain. 60 Vbeta and 13 Jbeta primers were used in PCR. Profiling relied on immunoSEQ multiplex PCR, and the TCRdb table lists in-frame clones only, not all of them. The sample includes 200,000 to 250,000 clones, about 70% seen only once; the top ten take approximately 1.7%. V lost 3 bases and J 1 base, leaving 21 bases between the germline ends. The CDR3 totals 18 residues. CDR1 is SNHLY, CDR2 FYNNEI, per germline. The sample is drawn from a study of cytomegalovirus exposure and HLA in healthy donors. This sequence was found in a woman aged 30 to 39 in good health and CMV-seronegative. The sample was PBMCs. The chain combines TRBV2 with TRBJ1-2; D gene unclear. The CDR3, as DNA: TGTGCCAGCAGTGACCCTCGAGGGCGGTTGCAGAGTAACTATGGCTACACCTTC. This gives the protein CASSDPRGRLQSNYGYTF.